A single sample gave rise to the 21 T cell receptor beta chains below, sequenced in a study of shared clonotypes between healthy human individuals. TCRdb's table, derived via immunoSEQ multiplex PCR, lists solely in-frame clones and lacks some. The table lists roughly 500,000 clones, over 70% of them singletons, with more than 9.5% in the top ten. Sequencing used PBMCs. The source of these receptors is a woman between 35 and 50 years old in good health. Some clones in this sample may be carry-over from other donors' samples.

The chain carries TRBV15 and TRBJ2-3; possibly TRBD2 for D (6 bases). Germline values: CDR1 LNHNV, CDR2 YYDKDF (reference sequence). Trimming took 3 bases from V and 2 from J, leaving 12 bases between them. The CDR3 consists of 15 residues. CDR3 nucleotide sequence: TGTGCCACCAGCAGTCTTCTAGCGAACACAGATACGCAGTATTTT. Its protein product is CATSSLLANTDTQYF.

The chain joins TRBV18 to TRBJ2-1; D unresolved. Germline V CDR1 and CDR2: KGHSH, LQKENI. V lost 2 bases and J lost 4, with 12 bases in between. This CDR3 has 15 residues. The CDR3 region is CASSPGAPPYNEQFF. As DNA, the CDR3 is TGTGCCAGCTCACCAGGAGCCCCCCCGTACAATGAGCAGTTCTTC.

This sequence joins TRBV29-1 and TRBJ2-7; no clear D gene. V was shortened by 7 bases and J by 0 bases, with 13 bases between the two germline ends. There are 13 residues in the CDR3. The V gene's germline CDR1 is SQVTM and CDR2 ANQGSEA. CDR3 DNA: TGCAGCGCTAAAGACCCAGGCTCCTACGAGCAGTACTTC. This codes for CSAKDPGSYEQYF.

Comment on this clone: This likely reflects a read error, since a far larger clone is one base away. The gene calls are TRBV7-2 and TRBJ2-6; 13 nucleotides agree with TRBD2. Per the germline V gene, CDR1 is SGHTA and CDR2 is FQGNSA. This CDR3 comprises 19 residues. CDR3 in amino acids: CASSPGTSGKLSGANVMTF. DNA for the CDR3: TGTGCCAGCAGCCCGGGGACTAGCGGGAAACTCTCTGGGGCCAACGTCATGACTTTC.

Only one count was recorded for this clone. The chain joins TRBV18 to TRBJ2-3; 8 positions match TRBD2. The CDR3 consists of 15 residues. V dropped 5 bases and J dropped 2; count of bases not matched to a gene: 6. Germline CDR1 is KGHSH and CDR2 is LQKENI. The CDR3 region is CASSKSGRDTDTQYF. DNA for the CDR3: TGTGCCAGCTCAAAAAGCGGGAGAGACACAGATACGCAGTATTTT.

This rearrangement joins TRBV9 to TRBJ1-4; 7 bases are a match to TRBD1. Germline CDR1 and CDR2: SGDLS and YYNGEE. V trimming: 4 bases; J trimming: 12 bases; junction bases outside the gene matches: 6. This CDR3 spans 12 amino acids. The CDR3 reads CASSRQGGELFF. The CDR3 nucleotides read TGTGCCAGCAGCAGACAGGGTGGGGAACTGTTTTTT. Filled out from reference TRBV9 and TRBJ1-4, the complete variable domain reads DSGVTQTPKHLITATGQRVTLRCSPRSGDLSVYWYQQSLDQGLQFLIQYYNGEERAKGNILERFSAQQFPDLHSELNLSSLELGDSALYFCASSRQGGELFFGSGTQLSVL.

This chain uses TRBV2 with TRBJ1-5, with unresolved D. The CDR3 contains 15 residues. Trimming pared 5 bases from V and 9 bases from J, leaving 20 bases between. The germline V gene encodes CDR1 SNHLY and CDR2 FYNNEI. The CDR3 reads CASSPRAEPLGPQHF. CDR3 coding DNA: TGTGCCAGCAGTCCCCGGGCTGAACCTTTAGGGCCCCAGCATTTT.

The CDR3 sequence is CASSSPAEGIYEQYF. The CDR3 coding sequence is TGTGCCAGCAGTTCCCCAGCGGAGGGAATCTACGAGCAGTACTTC. The J gene is TRBJ2-7, the V gene TRBV28; a weak D match, TRBD2 (6 bases). The CDR3 spans 15 residues. CDR1 is MDHEN, CDR2 SYDVKM, per germline. The ends were cut back, 4 bases at V and 3 bases at J, with 16 bases in the middle.

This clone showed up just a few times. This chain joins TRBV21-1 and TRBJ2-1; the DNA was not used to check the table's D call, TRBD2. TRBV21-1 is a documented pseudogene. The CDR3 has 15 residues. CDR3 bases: TGTGCCAGCAGCTTCCGACTAGCCCTAATGAATGAGCAGTTCTTC. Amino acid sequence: CASSFRLALMNEQFF.

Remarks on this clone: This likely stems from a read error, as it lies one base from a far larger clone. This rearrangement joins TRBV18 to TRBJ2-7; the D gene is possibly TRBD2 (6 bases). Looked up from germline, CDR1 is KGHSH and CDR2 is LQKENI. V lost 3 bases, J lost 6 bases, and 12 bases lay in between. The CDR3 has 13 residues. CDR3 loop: CASSPGGMGEQYF. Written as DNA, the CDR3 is TGTGCCAGCTCACCTGGCGGGATGGGCGAGCAGTACTTC.

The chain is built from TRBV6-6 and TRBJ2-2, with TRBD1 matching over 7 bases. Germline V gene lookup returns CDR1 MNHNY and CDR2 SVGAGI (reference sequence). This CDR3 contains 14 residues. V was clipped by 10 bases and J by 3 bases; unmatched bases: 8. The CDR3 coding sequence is TGTGCCACGCTCGGACAGGCGTACACCGGGGAGCTGTTTTTT. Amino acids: CATLGQAYTGELFF.

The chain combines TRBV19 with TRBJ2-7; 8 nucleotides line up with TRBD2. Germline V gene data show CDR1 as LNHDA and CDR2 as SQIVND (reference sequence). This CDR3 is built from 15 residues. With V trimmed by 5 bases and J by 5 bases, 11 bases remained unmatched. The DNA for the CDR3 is TGTGCCAGTAGTCCCTCGGAAGCGGGAGTACACGAGCAGTACTTC. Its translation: CASSPSEAGVHEQYF.

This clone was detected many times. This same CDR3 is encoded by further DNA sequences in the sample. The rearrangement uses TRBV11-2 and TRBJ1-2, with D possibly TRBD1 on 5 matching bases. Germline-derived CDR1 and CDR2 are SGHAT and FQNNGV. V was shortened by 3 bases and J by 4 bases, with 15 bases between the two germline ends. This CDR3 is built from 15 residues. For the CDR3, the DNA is TGTGCCAGCAGCTTGGGGGGGTCGGCGGGCTATGGCTACACCTTC. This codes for CASSLGGSAGYGYTF.

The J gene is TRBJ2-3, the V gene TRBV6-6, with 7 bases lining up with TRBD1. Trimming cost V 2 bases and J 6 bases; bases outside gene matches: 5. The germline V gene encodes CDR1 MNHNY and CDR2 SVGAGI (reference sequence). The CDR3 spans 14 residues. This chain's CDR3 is CASSYKTGSDTQYF. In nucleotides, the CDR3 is TGTGCCAGCAGTTACAAGACAGGGTCCGATACGCAGTATTTT.

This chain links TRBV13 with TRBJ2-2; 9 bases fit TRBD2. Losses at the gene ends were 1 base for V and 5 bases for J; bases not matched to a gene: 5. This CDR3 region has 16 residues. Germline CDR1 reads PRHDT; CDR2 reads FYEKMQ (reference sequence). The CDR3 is CASSLVGLAGTGELFF. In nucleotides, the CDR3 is TGTGCCAGCAGCTTAGTGGGGCTAGCGGGAACCGGGGAGCTGTTTTTT.

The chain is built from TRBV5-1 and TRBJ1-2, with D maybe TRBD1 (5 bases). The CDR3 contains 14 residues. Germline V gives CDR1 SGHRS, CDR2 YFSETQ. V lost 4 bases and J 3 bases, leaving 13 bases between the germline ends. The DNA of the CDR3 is TGCGCCAGCAGCCCACTCGGGACGGACTATGGCTACACCTTC. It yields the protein CASSPLGTDYGYTF.

The CDR3: CASSGTGGRNQPQHF. The CDR3 nucleotides read TGCGCCAGCAGCGGGACAGGGGGGCGCAATCAGCCCCAGCATTTT. The chain links TRBV10-2 to TRBJ1-5; 11 bases map to TRBD1. Germline V gene data show CDR1 as WSHSY and CDR2 as SAAADI. V gave up 6 bases and J gave up 2 bases; unmatched junction bases: 3. The CDR3 is 15 amino acids.

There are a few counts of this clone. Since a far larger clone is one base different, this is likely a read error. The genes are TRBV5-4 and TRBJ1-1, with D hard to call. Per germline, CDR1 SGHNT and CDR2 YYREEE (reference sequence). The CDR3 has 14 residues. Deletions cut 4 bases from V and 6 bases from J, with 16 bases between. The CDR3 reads CASSNIVVDAEAFF. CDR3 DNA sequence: TGTGCCAGCAGCAATATCGTGGTTGACGCTGAAGCTTTCTTT.

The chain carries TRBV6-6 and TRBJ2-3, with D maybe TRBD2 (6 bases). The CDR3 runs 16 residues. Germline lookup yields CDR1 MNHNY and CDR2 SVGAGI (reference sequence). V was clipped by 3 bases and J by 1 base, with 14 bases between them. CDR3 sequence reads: CASSYPRASGTDTQYF. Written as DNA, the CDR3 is TGTGCCAGCAGTTATCCTAGGGCTAGCGGCACAGATACGCAGTATTTT.

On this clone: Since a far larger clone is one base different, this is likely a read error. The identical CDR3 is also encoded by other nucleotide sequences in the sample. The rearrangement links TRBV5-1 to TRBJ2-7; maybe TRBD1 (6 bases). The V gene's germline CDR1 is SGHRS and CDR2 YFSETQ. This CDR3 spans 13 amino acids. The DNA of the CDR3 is TGCGCCAGCAGCTCGGACAGTCACTACGAGCAATACTTC. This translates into CASSSDSHYEQYF.

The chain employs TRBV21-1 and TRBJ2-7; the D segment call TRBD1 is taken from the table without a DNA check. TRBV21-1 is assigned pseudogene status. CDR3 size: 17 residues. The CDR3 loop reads CASPGQGILPASYEQYF. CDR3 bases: TGTGCCTCACCAGGACAGGGAATCCTCCCGGCCTCCTACGAGCAGTACTTC.